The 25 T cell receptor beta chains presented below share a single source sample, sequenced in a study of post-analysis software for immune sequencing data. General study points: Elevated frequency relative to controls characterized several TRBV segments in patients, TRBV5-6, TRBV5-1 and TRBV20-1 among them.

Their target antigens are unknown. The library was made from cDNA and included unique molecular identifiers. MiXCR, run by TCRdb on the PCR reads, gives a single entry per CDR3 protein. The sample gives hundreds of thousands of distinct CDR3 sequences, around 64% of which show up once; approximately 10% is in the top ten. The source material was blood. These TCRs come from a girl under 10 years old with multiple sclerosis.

The DNA for the CDR3 is TGTGCCAGCACTCACTCGGGGGGAATCTACGAGCAGTACTTC. Translation: CASTHSGGIYEQYF. The chain joins TRBV28 to TRBJ2-7, with 7 bases aligning to TRBD2. CDR1 is MDHEN, CDR2 SYDVKM, per germline. V dropped 7 bases and J dropped 3; count of bases not matched to a gene: 9. This CDR3 is 14 amino acids long.

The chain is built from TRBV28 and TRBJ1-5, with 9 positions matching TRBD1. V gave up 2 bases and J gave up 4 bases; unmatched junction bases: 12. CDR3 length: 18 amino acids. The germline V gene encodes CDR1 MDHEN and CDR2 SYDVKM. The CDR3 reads CASSLRTGASPPNQPQHF. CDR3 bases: TGTGCCAGCAGTTTAAGGACAGGGGCTAGCCCACCGAATCAGCCCCAGCATTTT. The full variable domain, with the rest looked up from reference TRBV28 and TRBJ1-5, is DVKVTQSSRYLVKRTGEKVFLECVQDMDHENMFWYRQDPGLGLRLIYFSYDVKMKEKGDIPEGYSVSREKKERFSLILESASTNQTSMYLCASSLRTGASPPNQPQHFGDGTRLSIL.

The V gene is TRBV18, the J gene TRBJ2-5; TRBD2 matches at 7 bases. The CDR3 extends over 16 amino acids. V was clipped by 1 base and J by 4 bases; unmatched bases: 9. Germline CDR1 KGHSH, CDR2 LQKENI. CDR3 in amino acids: CASSPRGDGGGETQYF. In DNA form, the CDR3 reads TGTGCCAGCTCACCACGAGGGGATGGCGGGGGAGAGACCCAGTACTTC.

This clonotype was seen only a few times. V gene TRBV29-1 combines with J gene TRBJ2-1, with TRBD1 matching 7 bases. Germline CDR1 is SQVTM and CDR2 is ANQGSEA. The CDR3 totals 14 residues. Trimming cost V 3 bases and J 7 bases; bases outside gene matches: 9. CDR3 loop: CSVEQGKGANEQFF. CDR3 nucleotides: TGCAGCGTTGAGCAGGGGAAGGGGGCAAATGAGCAGTTCTTC.

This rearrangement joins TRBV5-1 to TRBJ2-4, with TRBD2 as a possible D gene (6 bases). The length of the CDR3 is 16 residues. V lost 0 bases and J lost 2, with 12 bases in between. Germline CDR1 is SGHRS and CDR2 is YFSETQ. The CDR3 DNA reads TGCGCCAGCAGCTTGGACTGGCGGGATACCAAAAACATTCAGTACTTC. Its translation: CASSLDWRDTKNIQYF.

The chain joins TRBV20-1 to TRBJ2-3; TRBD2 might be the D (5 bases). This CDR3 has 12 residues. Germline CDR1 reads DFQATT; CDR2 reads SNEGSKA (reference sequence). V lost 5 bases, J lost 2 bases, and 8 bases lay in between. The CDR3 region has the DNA TGCAGTGCTGAGGGATACACAGATACGCAGTATTTT. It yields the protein CSAEGYTDTQYF.

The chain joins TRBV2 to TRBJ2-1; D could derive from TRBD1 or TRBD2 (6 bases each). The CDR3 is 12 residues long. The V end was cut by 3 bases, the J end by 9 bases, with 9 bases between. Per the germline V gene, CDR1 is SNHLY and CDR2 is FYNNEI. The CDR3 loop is CASSEGGVEQFF. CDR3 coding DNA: TGTGCCAGCAGTGAGGGGGGCGTTGAGCAGTTCTTC.

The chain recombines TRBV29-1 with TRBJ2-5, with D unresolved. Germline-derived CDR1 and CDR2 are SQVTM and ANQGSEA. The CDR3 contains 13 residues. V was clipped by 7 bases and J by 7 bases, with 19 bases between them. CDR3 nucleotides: TGCAGCGGAGCTTTCCCCGAAGTAGGGACCCAGTACTTC. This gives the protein CSGAFPEVGTQYF.

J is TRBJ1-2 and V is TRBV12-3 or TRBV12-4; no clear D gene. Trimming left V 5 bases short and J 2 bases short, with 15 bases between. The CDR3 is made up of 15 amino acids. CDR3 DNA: TGTGCCAGCAGTACCTACAGATCCCGCAACTATGGCTACACCTTC. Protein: CASSTYRSRNYGYTF.

The CDR3 protein is CASSPGKQGWNEQFF. The CDR3 bases are TGTGCCAGCAGCCCTGGTAAACAGGGATGGAATGAGCAGTTCTTC. V gene TRBV7-9 combines with J gene TRBJ2-1; a possible D gene is TRBD1 (6 bases). The V gene lost 5 bases and the J gene lost 7 bases, with 18 bases spanning the gap. The CDR3 sequence is 15 residues long. In germline, CDR1 is SEHNR, CDR2 FQNEAQ (reference sequence).

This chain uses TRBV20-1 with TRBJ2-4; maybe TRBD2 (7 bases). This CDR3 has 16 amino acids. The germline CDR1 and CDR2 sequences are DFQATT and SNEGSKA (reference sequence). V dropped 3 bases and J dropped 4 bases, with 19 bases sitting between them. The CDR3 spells CSASPGLGGAKNIQYF. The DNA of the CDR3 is TGCAGTGCTAGCCCAGGACTAGGGGGTGCGAAAAACATTCAGTACTTC.

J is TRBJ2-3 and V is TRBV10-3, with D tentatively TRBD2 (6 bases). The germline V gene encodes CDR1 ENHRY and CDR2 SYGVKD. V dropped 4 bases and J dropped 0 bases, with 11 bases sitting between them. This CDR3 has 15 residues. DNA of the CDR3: TGTGCCATCAGTGCGGGGGAGAGTAGCACAGATACGCAGTATTTT. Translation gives CAISAGESSTDTQYF.

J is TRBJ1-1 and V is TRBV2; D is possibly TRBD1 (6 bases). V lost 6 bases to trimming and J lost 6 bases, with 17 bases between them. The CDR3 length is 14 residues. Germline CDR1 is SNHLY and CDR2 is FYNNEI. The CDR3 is CASSVRGGESEAFF. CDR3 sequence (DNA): TGTGCCAGCAGCGTGAGGGGGGGCGAATCTGAAGCTTTCTTT.

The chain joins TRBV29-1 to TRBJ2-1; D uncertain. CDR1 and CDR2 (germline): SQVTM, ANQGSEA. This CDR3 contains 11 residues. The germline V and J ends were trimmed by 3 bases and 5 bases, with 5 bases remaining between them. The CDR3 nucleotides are TGCAGCGTTGACAGGAACAATGAGCAGTTCTTC. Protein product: CSVDRNNEQFF.

This chain's CDR3 is CASSLEAGNEQFF. CDR3 bases: TGCGCCAGCAGCTTGGAGGCAGGCAATGAGCAGTTCTTC. The gene calls are TRBV5-1 and TRBJ2-1, with unresolved D. The V gene's germline CDR1 is SGHRS and CDR2 YFSETQ. The V end was cut by 0 bases, the J end by 6 bases, with 7 bases between. The length of the CDR3 is 13 residues.

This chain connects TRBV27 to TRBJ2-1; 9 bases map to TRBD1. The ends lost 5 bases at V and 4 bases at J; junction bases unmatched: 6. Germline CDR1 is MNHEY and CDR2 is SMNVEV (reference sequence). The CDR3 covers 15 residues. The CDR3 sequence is CASSTQGASYNEQFF. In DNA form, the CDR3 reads TGTGCCAGCAGTACACAGGGGGCATCTTACAATGAGCAGTTCTTC.

CDR3 sequence: CASISVLWAGYEQYF. The DNA for the CDR3 is TGTGCCAGCATCTCGGTTCTCTGGGCAGGCTACGAGCAGTACTTC. V and J are TRBV12-3 or TRBV12-4 and TRBJ2-7; D call uncertain. The V end lost 7 bases, the J end lost 3 bases, and 19 bases lay between the germline ends. The CDR3 contains 15 residues.

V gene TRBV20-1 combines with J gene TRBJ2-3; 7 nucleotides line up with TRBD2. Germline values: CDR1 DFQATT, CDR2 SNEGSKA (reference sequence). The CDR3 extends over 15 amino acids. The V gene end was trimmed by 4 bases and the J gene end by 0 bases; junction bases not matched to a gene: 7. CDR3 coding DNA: TGCAGTGCTACTAAACTAGCGCTGAGCACAGATACGCAGTATTTT. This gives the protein CSATKLALSTDTQYF.

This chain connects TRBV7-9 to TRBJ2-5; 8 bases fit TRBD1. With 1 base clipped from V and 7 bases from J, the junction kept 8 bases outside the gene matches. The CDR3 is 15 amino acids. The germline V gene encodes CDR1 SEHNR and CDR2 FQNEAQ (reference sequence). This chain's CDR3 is CASSLEDRDGRTQYF. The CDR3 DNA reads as TGTGCCAGCAGCTTAGAGGACAGGGATGGGAGGACCCAGTACTTC.

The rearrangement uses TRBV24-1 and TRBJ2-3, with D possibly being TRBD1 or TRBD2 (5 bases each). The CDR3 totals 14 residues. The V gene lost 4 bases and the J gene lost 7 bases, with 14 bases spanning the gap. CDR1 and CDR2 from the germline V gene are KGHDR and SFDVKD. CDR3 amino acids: CATSDGTRDNTQYF. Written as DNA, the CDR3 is TGTGCCACCAGTGACGGGACGAGAGATAATACGCAGTATTTT.

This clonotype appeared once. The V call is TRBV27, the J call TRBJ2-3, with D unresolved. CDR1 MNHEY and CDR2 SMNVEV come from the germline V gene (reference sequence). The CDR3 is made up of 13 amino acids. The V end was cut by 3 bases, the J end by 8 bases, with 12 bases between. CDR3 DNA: TGTGCCAGCAGTTTGGAAAGGTTGGGTACGCAGTATTTT. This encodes CASSLERLGTQYF.

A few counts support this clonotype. CDR3 loop: CASRSRAGQNNTEAFF. CDR3 DNA sequence: TGTGCCAGCAGATCCCGAGCGGGACAGAATAACACTGAAGCTTTCTTT. The gene calls are TRBV12-3 or TRBV12-4 and TRBJ1-1; TRBD1 agrees at 7 bases. The CDR3 length is 16 residues. V lost 6 bases, J lost 2 bases, and 12 bases stayed unmatched.

The CDR3 is CASSFPAEGDGSGPQHF. The CDR3 DNA reads as TGTGCCAGCAGTTTTCCAGCTGAGGGGGACGGTTCAGGGCCCCAGCATTTT. V is TRBV6-6 and J is TRBJ1-5; a possible D gene is TRBD1 (6 bases). Germline values: CDR1 MNHNY, CDR2 SVGAGI (reference sequence). V lost 4 bases and J 9 bases, leaving 25 bases between the germline ends. The CDR3 runs to 17 residues.

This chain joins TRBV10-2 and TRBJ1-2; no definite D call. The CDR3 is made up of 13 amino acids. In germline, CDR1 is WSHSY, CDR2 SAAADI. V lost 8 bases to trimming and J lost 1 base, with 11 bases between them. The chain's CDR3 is CASGPNSNYGYTF. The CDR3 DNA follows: TGCGCCAGCGGACCCAACAGTAACTATGGCTACACCTTC.

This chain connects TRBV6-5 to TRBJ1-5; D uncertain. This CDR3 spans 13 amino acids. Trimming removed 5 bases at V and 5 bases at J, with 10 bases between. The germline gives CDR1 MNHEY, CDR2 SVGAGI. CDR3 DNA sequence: TGTGCCAGCAGTCATGCCACTGATCAGCCCCAGCATTTT. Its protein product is CASSHATDQPQHF.